This T cell receptor beta chain is drawn from a study of T-cell reconstitution after alpha-beta-depleted transplantation in children. Many counts were recorded for this clonotype. Trimming removed 1 base at V and 6 bases at J, with 13 bases between. The CDR3 loop spans 15 amino acids. Unique molecular identifiers were incorporated into the prepared TCRbeta library. MiXCR was run by TCRdb on the PCR reads, yielding one entry per CDR3 protein. Of about 200,000 distinct CDR3 sequences listed, roughly 15% are singletons. This chain uses TRBV12-3 or TRBV12-4 with TRBJ1-5; D remains unclear. This clonotype was obtained from a human donor who donated a stem cell graft to a child with acute lymphoblastic leukemia. The sample was PBMCs from the stem cell graft donor, taken from the stem cell graft. CDR3 nucleotides: TGTGCCAGCAGTTTAGTGTTGGCACCAGGTCAGCCCCAGCATTTT. Translating gives CASSLVLAPGQPQHF.